This TCR beta chain was captured by sequencing in a study of PD-L1 blockade in urothelial cancer. Time point specified: pretreatment peripheral blood. Each PCR had synthetic TCR analog templates added to it as a spike-in. Generated by immunoSEQ multiplex PCR, the TCRdb table keeps only in-frame clones and is missing some. Here the sample spans more than 45,000 clones, approximately 77% being singletons. The germline gives CDR1 SEHNR, CDR2 FQNEAQ (reference sequence). V lost 3 bases and J 3 bases, leaving 8 bases between the germline ends. The CDR3 is 13 residues long. Sequences were derived from PBMCs, sampled around atezolizumab (anti-PD-L1) treatment. This sequence joins TRBV7-9 and TRBJ1-1; the D is unclear. This receptor was obtained from a man between 65 and 85 years old with urothelial cancer. CDR3 DNA sequence: TGTGCCAGCAGCTTCATCACGGACACTGAAGCTTTCTTT. It yields the protein CASSFITDTEAFF.